This is a list of T cell receptor beta chains from one sample in a study of T cell responses to AZD1222 COVID-19 vaccine. Method: immunoSEQ multiplex PCR; TCRdb's copy keeps in-frame clones and lacks some. The data contain roughly 160,000 clones, 90% of them singletons. The sample consisted of peripheral blood, taken on day 0 of AZD1222 vaccination. The receptors come from an adult in good health. Both conserved end residues are part of each CDR3. A D gene is named only where the DNA matches it firmly. Rows may omit the clone size; those that give it use once, few, many or a size class.

size: NA
J: TRBJ1-5
V: TRBV6-5
D: NA
DNA: TGTGCCAGTGCAGGCCAAGGGGTGAGCAATCAGCCCCAGCATTTT
CDR3: CASAGQGVSNQPQHF

size: once
J: TRBJ2-1
V: TRBV19
D: TRBD1
DNA: TGTGCCAGTAGCCTCGGGACAGTTTACAATGAGCAGTTCTTC
CDR3: CASSLGTVYNEQFF

size: once
J: TRBJ1-5
V: TRBV27
D: NA
DNA: TGTGCCAGCGGGCTTTATAGCAATCAGCCCCAGCATTTT
CDR3: CASGLYSNQPQHF

size: NA
J: TRBJ1-4
V: TRBV6-5
D: NA
DNA: TGTGCCAGCAGTCGCTGGAATATTGAAAAACTGTTTTTT
CDR3: CASSRWNIEKLFF

size: NA
J: TRBJ1-1
V: TRBV6-1
D: TRBD1
DNA: TGTGCCAGCAGTGACCTTATCTACAGGGGGCCGGGCACTGAAGCTTTCTTT
CDR3: CASSDLIYRGPGTEAFF

size: NA
J: TRBJ1-1
V: TRBV4-1
D: NA
DNA: TGCGCCAGCAGCCAAGTGGTCGGGGTAGGGGGCACTGAAGCTTTCTTT
CDR3: CASSQVVGVGGTEAFF

size: NA
J: TRBJ1-5
V: TRBV28
D: NA
DNA: TGTGCCAGCAGTTTATCCGGGCAGCTCAATCAGCCCCAGCATTTT
CDR3: CASSLSGQLNQPQHF

size: once
J: TRBJ2-7
V: TRBV5-6
D: TRBD1
DNA: TGTGCCAGCAGCCTGGGACAGCCTTCCTACGAGCAGTACTTC
CDR3: CASSLGQPSYEQYF

size: NA
J: TRBJ1-4
V: TRBV2
D: TRBD1
DNA: TGTGCCAGCAGTGAATCGAGGGGGCGTTCGGGAAAACTGTTTTTT
CDR3: CASSESRGRSGKLFF

size: NA
J: TRBJ1-4
V: TRBV18
D: NA
DNA: TGTGCCAGCTCACCGGGCAGGCCTAATGAAAAACTGTTTTTT
CDR3: CASSPGRPNEKLFF

size: NA
J: TRBJ1-3
V: TRBV5-5
D: NA
DNA: TGTGCCAGCGACTTTGGCTCTGGAAACACCATATATTTT
CDR3: CASDFGSGNTIYF

size: NA
J: TRBJ1-5
V: TRBV7-8
D: NA
DNA: TGTGCCAGCAGCTTACGACAGCATAGCAATCAGCCCCAGCATTTT
CDR3: CASSLRQHSNQPQHF

size: NA
J: TRBJ2-1
V: TRBV27
D: TRBD2
DNA: TGTGCCAGCAGTTTATCGAGGCGGGGGGGCTCCTACAATGAGCAGTTCTTC
CDR3: CASSLSRRGGSYNEQFF

size: NA
J: TRBJ1-2
V: TRBV5-1
D: NA
DNA: TGCGCCAGCAGCTTAGACGTCGGCTACACCTTC
CDR3: CASSLDVGYTF

size: NA
J: TRBJ1-1
V: TRBV10-3
D: NA
DNA: TGTGCCATCAGTGAGTCGTTCGGGAACACTGAAGCTTTCTTT
CDR3: CAISESFGNTEAFF

size: NA
J: TRBJ2-5
V: TRBV6-4
D: NA
DNA: TGTGCCAGCAGGGGGGAGAACCAAGAGACCCAGTACTTC
CDR3: CASRGENQETQYF

size: NA
J: TRBJ1-2
V: TRBV3-1/TRBV3-2
D: TRBD1
DNA: TGTGCCAGCAGCCCCATCAGAGGCAGGGGGAACTATGGCTACACCTTC
CDR3: CASSPIRGRGNYGYTF

size: NA
J: TRBJ2-2
V: TRBV30
D: NA
DNA: TGTGCCTGGAGTGTACCCGGGGGCTACACCGGGGAGCTGTTTTTT
CDR3: CAWSVPGGYTGELFF

size: NA
J: TRBJ2-7
V: TRBV7-2
D: TRBD2
DNA: TGTGCCAGCAGACTTAGATGTTCTAGCGGAAACTACGAGCAGTACTTC
CDR3: CASRLRCSSGNYEQYF

size: NA
J: TRBJ1-1
V: TRBV5-1
D: NA
DNA: TGCGCCAGCAGGGAACAGGGGAACACTGAAGCTTTCTTT
CDR3: CASREQGNTEAFF

size: NA
J: TRBJ1-1
V: TRBV9
D: NA
DNA: TGTGCCAGCAGCGTAGAGGTCCAGGTAGGCCTCATAGGCGCTGAAGCTTTCTTT
CDR3: CASSVEVQVGLIGAEAFF

size: NA
J: TRBJ2-2
V: TRBV7-6
D: NA
DNA: TGTGCCAGCAGCTTACGGGGCCCGAACACCGGGGAGCTGTTTTTT
CDR3: CASSLRGPNTGELFF

size: NA
J: TRBJ2-1
V: TRBV5-3
D: TRBD2
DNA: TGTGCCAGAAGCTCCCGGACTAGCGGGGGGGCCAATGAGCAGTTCTTC
CDR3: CARSSRTSGGANEQFF

size: NA
J: TRBJ1-1
V: TRBV7-2
D: NA
DNA: TGTGCCAGCAGCCGGGACAACCTGAACACTGAAGCTTTCTTT
CDR3: CASSRDNLNTEAFF

size: NA
J: TRBJ1-2
V: TRBV27
D: NA
DNA: TGTGCCAGCAGTTTATCCCTACAGACCAACTATGGCTACACCTTC
CDR3: CASSLSLQTNYGYTF

size: NA
J: TRBJ1-2
V: TRBV25-1
D: NA
DNA: TGTGCCAGCAGTGAATATATCAAGGAGTCGGGAAGCTATGGCTACACCTTC
CDR3: CASSEYIKESGSYGYTF

size: NA
J: TRBJ2-1
V: TRBV29-1
D: NA
DNA: TGCAGCGTTCGAGGCGACGGGGCCTCCTACAATGAGCAGTTCTTC
CDR3: CSVRGDGASYNEQFF

size: once
J: TRBJ1-5
V: TRBV12-3/TRBV12-4
D: NA
DNA: TGTGCCAGCAGTTTCGGTCCCGAGCCCCAGCATTTT
CDR3: CASSFGPEPQHF

size: NA
J: TRBJ2-6
V: TRBV5-1
D: NA
DNA: TGCGCCAGCAGCTTGGGGACGGTATACTCTGGGGCCAACGTCCTGACTTTC
CDR3: CASSLGTVYSGANVLTF

size: NA
J: TRBJ1-4
V: TRBV4-2
D: TRBD1
DNA: TGTGCCAGCAGCCAAGCCGGGACAGAACTTAATGAAAAACTGTTTTTT
CDR3: CASSQAGTELNEKLFF

size: NA
J: TRBJ1-1
V: TRBV4-1
D: NA
DNA: TGCGCCAGCAGCCAAGCCATAAGGGGTTTCACTGAAGCTTTCTTT
CDR3: CASSQAIRGFTEAFF